Listed below are T cell receptor beta chains from one sample, sequenced in a study of blood T cell repertoires in COVID-19. Clones were sequenced by immunoSEQ multiplex PCR, and TCRdb holds only the in-frame ones, with some missing. Counted here are roughly 110,000 clones, approximately 80% occurring once; the ten biggest clones make up around 6.2%. Sample: peripheral blood. These receptors came from a man older than 75 with COVID-19, enrolled during active disease. The conserved cysteine and the conserved F or W are not part of the CDR3 here. Some rows have no size entry. The others give once, few or many, or a class for an expanded clone.

CDR3 protein	V gene	J gene	clone size
ASSLSGGPLH	TRBV27	TRBJ1-6	few
ARKNGGAAEQF	TRBV19	TRBJ2-1	NA
ASSPWGDTEAF	TRBV3-1/TRBV3-2	TRBJ1-1	once
ASSPPGQGRAEAF	TRBV28	TRBJ1-1	NA
ASSFSGSSYNEQF	TRBV6-5	TRBJ2-1	NA
ASSNSRRTDTQY	TRBV28	TRBJ2-3	NA
ATSEQGFNYGYT	TRBV24-1	TRBJ1-2	NA
ASRPQGTPRTDTQY	TRBV7-2	TRBJ2-3	NA
ASSEGGTGRYEQY	TRBV6-1	TRBJ2-7	few
ASSAGSDAGTQY	TRBV5-1	TRBJ2-5	NA
ASSPYRTSGRQYNEQF	TRBV9	TRBJ2-1	NA
ASSLSRQRTEAF	TRBV27	TRBJ1-1	NA
ASSQWTEEETQY	TRBV3-1/TRBV3-2	TRBJ2-5	NA
ASSLWEAEGRAQY	TRBV28	TRBJ2-5	NA
ASSLEASGRAEKQY	TRBV7-2	TRBJ2-7	NA
ASSSRGAGANVLT	TRBV11-2	TRBJ2-6	NA
ASSPITGDQPQH	TRBV28	TRBJ1-5	NA
ASSPDRFGGNQPQH	TRBV7-8	TRBJ1-5	NA
ASSSQGTGVGELF	TRBV19	TRBJ2-2	NA
ASSWPWSTDTQY	TRBV6-2/TRBV6-3	TRBJ2-3	NA
ASREASGAYNEQF	TRBV5-1	TRBJ2-1	NA
ASSLALSSGGAYEQY	TRBV7-2	TRBJ2-7	NA
ASSFFGRQGGLYGYT	TRBV28	TRBJ1-2	NA
ASSLATGGQQF	TRBV11-3	TRBJ2-1	NA
ASSYSIGAGGNEQF	TRBV6-5	TRBJ2-1	NA
ASSSAQGVHSSEQY	TRBV5-4	TRBJ2-7	NA
AIRTGGNAGETQY	TRBV10-3	TRBJ2-5	NA
ASSAGQPYNSALH	TRBV21-1	TRBJ1-6	NA
ASSLVGGESGSYEQY	TRBV7-6	TRBJ2-7	NA